This TCR beta chain was identified in a study of T cells in Graves' hyperthyroidism and ophthalmopathy. Broader study findings: A median 6.5 months before onset, the model predicted ophthalmopathy. Peripheral blood also featured most of the thyroid clonotypes expanded above 0.001.

No ophthalmopathy progression within 18 months constituted stable Graves' hyperthyroidism. Germline CDR1 is MNHEY and CDR2 is SVGEGT. V was cut by 1 base and J by 0 bases, with 10 bases left in between. This CDR3 contains 17 residues. Regions amplified from RNA transcripts were the TCR beta CDR3 regions. Carried out on the TCR CDR3, a first-round RT-PCR used the HTBI primer set. TCRdb reprocessed the multiplex PCR reads with MiXCR, giving one entry per CDR3 protein. Among approximately 610,000 distinct CDR3 sequences listed, over 15% were seen once. To note about this clonotype: The antigen is undetermined.

This sequence was found in a woman between 18 and 29 years old with Graves' hyperthyroidism. Sequencing was done on a sample of blood. The chain employs TRBV6-2 or TRBV6-3 and TRBJ1-6; D gene unclear. The CDR3 sequence is CASSYLGSSSYNSPLHF. In DNA form, the CDR3 reads TGTGCCAGCAGTTACTTGGGCTCAAGCTCCTATAATTCACCCCTCCACTTT.